This TCR beta chain was found in a study of cytomegalovirus exposure and HLA in healthy donors. General study points: A later look showed TCR association rates differing by HLA locus, highest for DRB1 and lowest for HLA-C. After further analysis at a later stage, 16,951 TCR beta sequences were associated with HLA alleles at 0.05 false discovery rate. What TCR beta sequences reportedly achieved was accurate prediction of HLA-A and HLA-B alleles in most subjects.

A note on this clone: Its matching antigen is unknown.

PCR used 60 Vbeta primers and 13 Jbeta primers. Profiling relied on immunoSEQ multiplex PCR, and the TCRdb table lists in-frame clones only, not all of them. The table lists 90,000 to 150,000 clones, approximately 81% of them singletons. Material: PBMCs. The sequence derives from a woman in her forties in good health and CMV-seronegative.

The CDR3 loop reads CASSLGDRGRYNEQFF. The CDR3 nucleotides are TGTGCCAGCAGCTTAGGGGACAGGGGCCGCTACAATGAGCAGTTCTTC. The chain combines TRBV7-9 with TRBJ2-1; 10 nucleotides line up with TRBD1. The CDR3 spans 16 residues. From germline, CDR1 is SEHNR and CDR2 FQNEAQ (reference sequence). V dropped 1 base and J dropped 3; count of bases not matched to a gene: 3. Using reference TRBV7-9 and TRBJ2-1 for the parts outside the CDR3, the full variable domain is DTGVSQNPRHKITKRGQNVTFRCDPISEHNRLYWYRQTLGQGPEFLTYFQNEAQLEKSRLLSDRFSAERPKGSFSTLEIQRTEQGDSAMYLCASSLGDRGRYNEQFFGPGTRLTVL.